The 19 T cell receptor beta chains reported below all come from one sample, sequenced in a study of identical twins. TCRdb re-analysed the 5' RACE reads in MiXCR, keeping a single row per CDR3 protein. The data hold some 460,000 distinct CDR3 sequences, with about 14% observed a single time. These records were also assigned to another study, of yellow fever vaccine responses in identical twins.

Sequencing was carried out using CD4+ T cells sorted from blood. These receptors originate from a woman under 30 in good health.

There are a few counts of this clonotype. The V gene is TRBV6-5, the J gene TRBJ1-5; 7 bases are shared with TRBD1. This CDR3 contains 14 residues. With 4 bases clipped from V and 4 bases from J, the junction kept 4 bases outside the gene matches. Germline-derived CDR1 and CDR2 are MNHEY and SVGAGI. The CDR3 loop is CASSSFRGNQPQHF. The CDR3 region has the DNA TGTGCCAGCAGTTCTTTCAGGGGGAATCAGCCCCAGCATTTT.

In this sample, this clonotype turned up a few times. The V call is TRBV7-8, the J call TRBJ1-1; D is perhaps TRBD1 (6 bases). CDR3 length: 17 residues. Trimming removed 5 bases at V and 8 bases at J, with 27 bases between. Germline assignment: CDR1 SGHVS and CDR2 FQNEAQ. CDR3 nucleotide sequence: TGTGCCAGCAGCCTAAAGGCGATTGGGCAGGGGAGGAGCGAAGCTTTCTTT. Translated: CASSLKAIGQGRSEAFF.

CDR3 sequence reads: CSVEARSSYNEQFF. CDR3 nucleotide sequence: TGCAGCGTTGAAGCCCGAAGCTCCTACAATGAGCAGTTCTTC. The chain links TRBV29-1 to TRBJ2-1; D is uncertain. The CDR3 covers 14 residues. The germline V gene encodes CDR1 SQVTM and CDR2 ANQGSEA. Trimming took 1 base from V and 0 from J, leaving 7 bases between them.

This clonotype was seen ten or more times. The V gene is TRBV7-3, the J gene TRBJ2-7; D is uncertain. V lost 0 bases and J lost 3, with 12 bases in between. The CDR3 loop spans 15 amino acids. The germline gives CDR1 SGHTA, CDR2 FQGTGA. The CDR3 DNA reads as TGTGCCAGCAGCTTAACGCACGGTCTTCTCTACGAGCAGTACTTC. This gives the protein CASSLTHGLLYEQYF.

This clonotype was observed a few times. The V call is TRBV5-1, the J call TRBJ2-1; D could derive from TRBD1 or TRBD2 (5 bases each). V lost 1 base and J 9 bases, leaving 14 bases between the germline ends. In germline, CDR1 is SGHRS, CDR2 YFSETQ. This CDR3 region has 14 residues. CDR3: CASSLLRGSGEQFF. DNA for the CDR3: TGCGCCAGCAGCTTGCTCCGGGGCTCGGGTGAGCAGTTCTTC.

This clonotype was observed a handful of times. This chain connects TRBV10-3 to TRBJ2-1, with D perhaps TRBD2 (5 bases). CDR1 ENHRY and CDR2 SYGVKD come from the germline V gene. Trimming removed 2 bases from V and 9 bases from J, with 11 bases in between. The CDR3 has 13 amino acids. The CDR3 nucleotides read TGTGCCATCAGTGAGCCAGCTAGCTCTGAGCAGTTCTTC. As protein: CAISEPASSEQFF.

This clonotype was detected a few times. V gene TRBV10-2 combines with J gene TRBJ2-1, with 12 bases matching TRBD2. Germline-derived CDR1 and CDR2 are WSHSY and SAAADI. The CDR3 extends over 13 amino acids. V gave up 6 bases and J gave up 7 bases; unmatched junction bases: 1. The CDR3 DNA is TGCGCCAGCAGAACTAGCGGGAGGAATGAGCAGTTCTTC. Protein: CASRTSGRNEQFF.

In this sample, this clonotype turned up a few times. This chain connects TRBV7-6 to TRBJ2-4; the match to TRBD2 covers 7 bases. CDR3 length: 16 amino acids. In germline, CDR1 is SGHVS, CDR2 FNYEAQ. V was pared by 5 bases and J by 0 bases, with 7 bases of the junction left unmatched. CDR3 DNA: TGTGCCAGCAGCCCCGGGGCTAGCGGAGCCAAAAACATTCAGTACTTC. Encoded protein: CASSPGASGAKNIQYF.

This clonotype has more than one count but fewer than ten. The genes are TRBV28 and TRBJ2-1; no definite D call. Trimming removed 2 bases from V and 2 bases from J, with 10 bases in between. Germline values: CDR1 MDHEN, CDR2 SYDVKM. The length of the CDR3 is 15 residues. CDR3 DNA sequence: TGTGCCAGCAGTTTAATCGGACCAACCTACAATGAGCAGTTCTTC. It is translated as CASSLIGPTYNEQFF. The full variable domain, rest sourced from reference TRBV28 and TRBJ2-1, is DVKVTQSSRYLVKRTGEKVFLECVQDMDHENMFWYRQDPGLGLRLIYFSYDVKMKEKGDIPEGYSVSREKKERFSLILESASTNQTSMYLCASSLIGPTYNEQFFGPGTRLTVL.

The chain couples TRBV7-9 to TRBJ2-1; the D gene is possibly TRBD2 (6 bases). Germline CDR1 and CDR2: SEHNR and FQNEAQ (reference sequence). Trimming stripped 6 bases from V and 3 bases from J, with 9 bases between. This CDR3 comprises 13 residues. The CDR3 DNA reads as TGTGCCAGCAGACTAGCAGACTACAATGAGCAGTTCTTC. Amino acids: CASRLADYNEQFF.

This clonotype was counted ten times or more. The chain links TRBV24-1 to TRBJ2-2; TRBD1 matches 9 bases. J gave up 5 bases and V 5 bases, and 14 bases lay outside the gene matches. The CDR3 loop spans 18 amino acids. In germline, CDR1 is KGHDR, CDR2 SFDVKD. CDR3 sequence (DNA): TGTGCCACCAGTGCTAGGGACAGGGCTGTCTTTGGGACCGGGGAGCTGTTTTTT. It is translated as CATSARDRAVFGTGELFF.

This clonotype has more than one count but fewer than ten. The chain has TRBV6-1 and TRBJ2-6; 10 nucleotides line up with TRBD1. After removal of 8 bases from V and 1 base from J, the junction contained 5 bases not matched to a gene. The CDR3 runs 16 residues. CDR1 MNHNS and CDR2 SASEGT come from the germline V gene. The DNA for the CDR3 is TGTGCCAGCGTGCCGGGACAGGGGTCTGGGGCCAACGTCCTGACTTTC. Translating it yields CASVPGQGSGANVLTF.

This chain connects TRBV2 to TRBJ2-5, with no clear D. CDR3 length: 15 amino acids. The germline V gene has CDR1 SNHLY and CDR2 FYNNEI. V was trimmed by 3 bases and J by 7 bases, leaving 18 bases between them. The CDR3, as DNA: TGTGCCAGCAGTGACCGCTCTGGCCGTTCGGGGACCCAGTACTTC. This codes for CASSDRSGRSGTQYF.

This clonotype was detected a few times. The rearrangement uses TRBV6-1 and TRBJ2-6, with D hard to call. Germline lookup yields CDR1 MNHNS and CDR2 SASEGT. The CDR3 has 14 amino acids. V lost 10 bases to trimming and J lost 0 bases, with 10 bases between them. For the CDR3, the DNA is TGTGCCATAAAAGATAGCTCTGGGGCCAACGTCCTGACTTTC. Protein: CAIKDSSGANVLTF.

This clonotype was seen a handful of times. The chain joins TRBV6-5 to TRBJ1-6; D call uncertain. The germline gives CDR1 MNHEY, CDR2 SVGAGI. Deletions cut 4 bases from V and 5 bases from J, with 18 bases between. This CDR3 contains 17 residues. DNA of the CDR3: TGTGCCAGCAGTTCCCGGTCGGGTATGGGAAATAATTCACCCCTCCACTTT. It yields the protein CASSSRSGMGNNSPLHF.

As regards this clonotype: The junction shows a germline mismatch at one end, possibly a read error. V and J are TRBV7-7 and TRBJ2-5; TRBD1 matches 7 bases. The CDR3 loop spans 14 amino acids. Germline V CDR1 and CDR2: SSHAT, FNYEAQ (reference sequence). CDR3 protein: CASSPGTDQETQYF. CDR3 nucleotides: TGTGCTAGCAGCCCCGGGACAGACCAAGAGACCCAGTACTTC.

This chain uses TRBV4-2 with TRBJ2-2, with TRBD2 matching over 7 bases. J gave up 1 base and V 1 base, and 3 bases lay outside the gene matches. This CDR3 is built from 16 residues. Germline CDR1 is LGHNA and CDR2 is YNFKEQ. CDR3 nucleotide sequence: TGTGCCAGCAGCCAAGCTGGCGGGGGGAACACCGGGGAGCTGTTTTTT. Translating gives CASSQAGGGNTGELFF.

The rearrangement uses TRBV5-1 and TRBJ2-4; 8 bases are shared with TRBD1. J gave up 7 bases and V 3 bases, and 6 bases lay outside the gene matches. Germline lookup yields CDR1 SGHRS and CDR2 YFSETQ. CDR3 length equals 14 residues. The CDR3 coding sequence is TGCGCCAGCAGCTCGACAGGGGTATCGAACATTCAGTACTTC. This codes for CASSSTGVSNIQYF.

This clonotype has at least ten counts. The chain links TRBV7-2 to TRBJ1-1, with 8 bases that match TRBD1. The V and J ends lost 5 bases and 5 bases, in that order; junction bases with no gene match: 7. Germline CDR1 is SGHTA and CDR2 is FQGNSA. CDR3 length: 14 amino acids. In DNA form, the CDR3 reads TGTGCCAGCAGCGCCAACAGGGGGTTAACTGAAGCTTTCTTT. This sequence encodes CASSANRGLTEAFF.